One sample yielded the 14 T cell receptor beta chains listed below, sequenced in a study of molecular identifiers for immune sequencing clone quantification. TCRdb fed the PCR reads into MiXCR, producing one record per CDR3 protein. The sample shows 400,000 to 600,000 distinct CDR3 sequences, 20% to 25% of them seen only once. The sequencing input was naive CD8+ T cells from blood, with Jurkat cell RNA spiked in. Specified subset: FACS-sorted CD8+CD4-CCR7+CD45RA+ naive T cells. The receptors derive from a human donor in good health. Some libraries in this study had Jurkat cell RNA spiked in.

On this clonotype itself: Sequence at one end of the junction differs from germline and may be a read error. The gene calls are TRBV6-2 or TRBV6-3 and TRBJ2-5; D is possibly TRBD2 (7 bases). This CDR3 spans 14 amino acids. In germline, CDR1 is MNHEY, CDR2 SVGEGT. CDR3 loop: CDSSRGAQGETQYF. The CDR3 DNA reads TGTGACAGCAGCCGGGGGGCCCAGGGAGAGACCCAGTACTTC.

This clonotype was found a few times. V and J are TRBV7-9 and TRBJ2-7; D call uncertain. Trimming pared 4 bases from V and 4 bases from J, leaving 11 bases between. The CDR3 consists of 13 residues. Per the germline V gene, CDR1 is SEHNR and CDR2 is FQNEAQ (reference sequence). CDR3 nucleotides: TGTGCCAGCAGCTCATACGACATGTACGAGCAGTACTTC. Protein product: CASSSYDMYEQYF.

The CDR3 region is CAWTSAGSYEQYF. As DNA, the CDR3 is TGTGCCTGGACCTCCGCAGGGAGCTACGAGCAGTACTTC. The J gene is TRBJ2-7, the V gene TRBV30; either TRBD1 or TRBD2 may fit D (5 bases each). Germline CDR1 and CDR2: GTSNPN and SVGIG (reference sequence). The CDR3 totals 13 residues. The ends were cut back, 4 bases at V and 3 bases at J, with 13 bases in the middle. The variable domain in full, with the rest retrieved from reference TRBV30 and TRBJ2-7, is SQTIHQWPATLVQPVGSPLSLECTVEGTSNPNLYWYRQAAGRGLQLLFYSVGIGQISSEVPQNLSASRPQDRQFILSSKKLLLSDSGFYLCAWTSAGSYEQYFGPGTRLTVT.

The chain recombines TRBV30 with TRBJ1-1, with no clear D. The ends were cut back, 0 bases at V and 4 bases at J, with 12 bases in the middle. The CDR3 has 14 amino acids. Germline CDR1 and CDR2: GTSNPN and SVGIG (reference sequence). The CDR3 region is CAWSVMPGGTEAFF. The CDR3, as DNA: TGTGCCTGGAGTGTAATGCCAGGCGGCACTGAAGCTTTCTTT.

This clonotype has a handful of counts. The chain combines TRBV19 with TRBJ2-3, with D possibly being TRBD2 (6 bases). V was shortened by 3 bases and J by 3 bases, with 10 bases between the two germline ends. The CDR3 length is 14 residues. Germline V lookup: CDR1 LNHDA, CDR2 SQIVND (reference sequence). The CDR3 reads CASSIWGETDTQYF. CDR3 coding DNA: TGTGCCAGTAGTATTTGGGGGGAAACAGATACGCAGTATTTT.

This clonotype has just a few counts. The CDR3 is CASSLALAGSTDTQYF. In DNA form, the CDR3 reads TGTGCCAGCAGCTTAGCTCTAGCGGGGAGCACAGATACGCAGTATTTT. The V and J genes are TRBV11-2 and TRBJ2-3; 9 positions match TRBD2. The CDR3 extends over 16 amino acids. Unmatched junction bases numbered 2, after V lost 1 base and J lost 0 bases. The germline V gene has CDR1 SGHAT and CDR2 FQNNGV.

In DNA form, the CDR3 reads TGTGCCAGCAGCCAACCAAGCGGGGGGGACTACAATGAGCAGTTCTTC. Its translation is CASSQPSGGDYNEQFF. The chain employs TRBV4-2 and TRBJ2-1; 10 nucleotides align to TRBD2. The CDR3 totals 16 residues. From germline, CDR1 is LGHNA and CDR2 YNFKEQ. Germline trimming cut 2 bases from V and 3 bases from J; bases unmatched to any gene: 4.

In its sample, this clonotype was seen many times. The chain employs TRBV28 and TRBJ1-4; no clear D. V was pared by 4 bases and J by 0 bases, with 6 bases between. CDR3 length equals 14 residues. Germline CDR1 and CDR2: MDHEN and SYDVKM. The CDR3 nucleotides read TGTGCCAGCAGTTGGACGGCAACTAATGAAAAACTGTTTTTT. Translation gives CASSWTATNEKLFF.

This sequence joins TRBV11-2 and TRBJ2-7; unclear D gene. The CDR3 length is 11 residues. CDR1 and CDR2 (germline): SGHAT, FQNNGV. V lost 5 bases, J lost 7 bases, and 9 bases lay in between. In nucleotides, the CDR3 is TGTGCCAGCAGCCCTCGTTTGGAGCAGTACTTC. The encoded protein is CASSPRLEQYF.

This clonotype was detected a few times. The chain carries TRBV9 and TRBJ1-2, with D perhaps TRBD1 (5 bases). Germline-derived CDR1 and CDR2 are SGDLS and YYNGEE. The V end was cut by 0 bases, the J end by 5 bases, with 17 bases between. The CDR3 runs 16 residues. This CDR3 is CASSVVPWGDRYGYTF. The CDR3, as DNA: TGTGCCAGCAGCGTAGTCCCGTGGGGGGATAGGTATGGCTACACCTTC.

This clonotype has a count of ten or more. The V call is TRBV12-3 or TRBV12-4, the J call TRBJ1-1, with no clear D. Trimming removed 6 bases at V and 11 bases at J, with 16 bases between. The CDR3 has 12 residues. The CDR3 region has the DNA TGTGCCAGCAGCACCGTTGCGGGAGAGGCTTTCTTT. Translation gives CASSTVAGEAFF.

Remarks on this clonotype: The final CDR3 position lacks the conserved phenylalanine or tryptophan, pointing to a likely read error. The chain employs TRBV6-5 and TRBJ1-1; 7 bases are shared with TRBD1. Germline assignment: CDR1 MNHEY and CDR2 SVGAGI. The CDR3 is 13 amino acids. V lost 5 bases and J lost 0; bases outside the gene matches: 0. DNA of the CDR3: TGTGCCAGCAGTACAGGGGTGAACACTGAAGCTTTCCTT. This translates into CASSTGVNTEAFL.

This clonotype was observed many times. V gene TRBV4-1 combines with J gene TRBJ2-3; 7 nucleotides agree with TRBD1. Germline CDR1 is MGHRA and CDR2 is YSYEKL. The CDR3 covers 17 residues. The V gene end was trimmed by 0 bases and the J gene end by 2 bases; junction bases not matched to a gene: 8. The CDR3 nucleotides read TGCGCCAGCAGCCAAGACTACGACAGGGAACTCACAGATACGCAGTATTTT. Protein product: CASSQDYDRELTDTQYF.

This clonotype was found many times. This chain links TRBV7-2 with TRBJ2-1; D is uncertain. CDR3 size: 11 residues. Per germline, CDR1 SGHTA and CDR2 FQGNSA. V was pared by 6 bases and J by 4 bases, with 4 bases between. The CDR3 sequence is CASREYNEQFF. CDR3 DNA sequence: TGTGCCAGCAGAGAATACAATGAGCAGTTCTTC.